These T cell receptor beta chains were read from a single sample in a study of T cell changes during pregnancy in multiple sclerosis. Produced via immunoSEQ multiplex PCR; TCRdb's table is partial and in-frame only. The sample has more than 90,000 clones; about 91% are singletons. This specimen consisted of peripheral blood, obtained in the second trimester of pregnancy. Receptors were obtained from a female donor with multiple sclerosis, enrolled in a pregnancy study. CDR3s include the opening cysteine and the closing phenylalanine or tryptophan. A D gene is named only where the DNA matches it firmly. Not all rows give a size; the values are once, few, many and, for expanded clones, a class.

size	D	V	J	DNA	CDR3
.	.	TRBV5-1	TRBJ2-2	TGCGCCAGCAGCTTGGTAGGAGGGGTAAACACCGGGGAGCTGTTTTTT	CASSLVGGVNTGELFF
once	.	TRBV25-1	TRBJ1-3	TGTGCCAGCAGGACAGGCGTGGGAAACACCATATATTTT	CASRTGVGNTIYF
once	TRBD2	TRBV7-3	TRBJ2-3	TGTGCCAGCAGCCCACTAGCGGGAGGAGACGCAGATACGCAGTATTTT	CASSPLAGGDADTQYF
once	.	TRBV4-1	TRBJ2-5	TGCGCCAGCAGCCAAACGGGAGGGGGCATAGAGACCCAGTACTTC	CASSQTGGGIETQYF
.	TRBD2	TRBV7-6	TRBJ2-4	TGTGCCAGCAGCCTCAGAGCGGGGGGGTATAAAAACATTCAGTACTTC	CASSLRAGGYKNIQYF
.	.	TRBV14	TRBJ1-3	TGTGCCAGCAGCCAAGTAACCAGCTCTGGAAACACCATATATTTT	CASSQVTSSGNTIYF
.	TRBD1	TRBV7-9	TRBJ2-2	TGTGCCAGCAGCGTACAGGGGGCGGGCACCGGGGAGCTGTTTTTT	CASSVQGAGTGELFF
.	.	TRBV5-8	TRBJ2-1	TGTGCCAGCAGCTTGGAACTGATTGAGAATGAGCAGTTCTTC	CASSLELIENEQFF
few	.	TRBV11-2	TRBJ1-5	TGTGCCAGCAGCTTAGCGTCAGCACCAGGGCCCCAGCATTTT	CASSLASAPGPQHF
.	TRBD1	TRBV11-2	TRBJ1-2	TGTGCCAGCAGCCGCGATCCCACCGGGACAGCTCATGGCTACACCTTC	CASSRDPTGTAHGYTF
.	.	TRBV5-1	TRBJ2-1	TGCGCCAGCAGCTTGGCCCAGGCAGGGCAGAATGAGCAGTTCTTC	CASSLAQAGQNEQFF
.	TRBD1	TRBV19	TRBJ1-2	TGTGCCAGCTGGGACAGGGGGCTTGGAGGCTACACCTTC	CASWDRGLGGYTF
once	.	TRBV4-1	TRBJ2-7	TGCGCCAGCAGCCCCCAAGCTAACAGACACGAGCAGTACTTC	CASSPQANRHEQYF
.	TRBD1	TRBV7-2	TRBJ2-1	TGTGCCAGCAGCTTAGTAGGTCAGGGGGCAAACAATGAGCAGTTCTTC	CASSLVGQGANNEQFF
once	.	TRBV27	TRBJ2-2	TGTGCCAGCAGTTTATTAGTCGGCGGCGGGGAGCTGTTTTTT	CASSLLVGGGELFF
.	.	TRBV6-5	TRBJ2-7	TGTGCCAGCAGTTACGGGACAAACGCCTACGAGCAGTACTTC	CASSYGTNAYEQYF
.	TRBD2	TRBV5-1	TRBJ2-3	TGCGCCAGCAGCTCGGGACTAGCGGGCACAGATACGCAGTATTTT	CASSSGLAGTDTQYF
.	TRBD2	TRBV2	TRBJ2-1	TGTGCCAGCATTCAAGCGGCGGGGGATGAGCAGTTCTTC	CASIQAAGDEQFF
.	.	TRBV4-2	TRBJ1-2	TGTGCCAGCAGCCAAGAATGGCCGATGGACTATGGCTACACCTTC	CASSQEWPMDYGYTF